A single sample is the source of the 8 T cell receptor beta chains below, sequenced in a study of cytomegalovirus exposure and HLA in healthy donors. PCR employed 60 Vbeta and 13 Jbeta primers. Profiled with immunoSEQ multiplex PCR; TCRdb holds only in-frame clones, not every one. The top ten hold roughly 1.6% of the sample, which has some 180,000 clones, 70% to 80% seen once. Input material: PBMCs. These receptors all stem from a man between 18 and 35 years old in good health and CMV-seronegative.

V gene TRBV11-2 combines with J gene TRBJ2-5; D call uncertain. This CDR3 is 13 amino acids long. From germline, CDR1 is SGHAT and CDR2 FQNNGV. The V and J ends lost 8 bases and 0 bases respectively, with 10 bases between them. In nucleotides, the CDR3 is TGTGCCAGCGAGCAAATAAACCAAGAGACCCAGTACTTC. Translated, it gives CASEQINQETQYF.

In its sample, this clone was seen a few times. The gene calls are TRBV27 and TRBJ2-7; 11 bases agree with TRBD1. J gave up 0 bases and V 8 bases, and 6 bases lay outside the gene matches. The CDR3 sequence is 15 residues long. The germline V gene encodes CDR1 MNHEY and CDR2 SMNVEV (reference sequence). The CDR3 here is CASGDRGILSYEQYF. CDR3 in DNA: TGTGCCAGCGGGGACAGGGGGATCCTCTCCTACGAGCAGTACTTC.

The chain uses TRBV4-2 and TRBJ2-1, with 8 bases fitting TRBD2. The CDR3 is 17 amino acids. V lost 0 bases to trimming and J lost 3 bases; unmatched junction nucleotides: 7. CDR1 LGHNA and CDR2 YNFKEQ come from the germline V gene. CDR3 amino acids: CASSQDFGGRLYNEQFF. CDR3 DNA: TGTGCCAGCAGCCAAGATTTTGGCGGGAGGCTCTACAATGAGCAGTTCTTC.

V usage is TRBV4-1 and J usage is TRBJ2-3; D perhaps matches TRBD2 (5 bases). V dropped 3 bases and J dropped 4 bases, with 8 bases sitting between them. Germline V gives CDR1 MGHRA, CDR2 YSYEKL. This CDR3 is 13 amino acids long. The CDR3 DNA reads TGCGCCAGCAGCCATGAGGGATCAGATACGCAGTATTTT. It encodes CASSHEGSDTQYF.

The CDR3 loop reads CALDCRYEQYF. CDR3 nucleotides: TGTGCCCTAGATTGCCGCTACGAGCAGTACTTC. This chain links TRBV19 with TRBJ2-7; D unresolved. V was shortened by 11 bases and J by 3 bases, with 11 bases between the two germline ends. Per the germline V gene, CDR1 is LNHDA and CDR2 is SQIVND (reference sequence). The CDR3 extends over 11 amino acids. Combining the CDR3 with reference TRBV19 and TRBJ2-7 gives the whole variable domain DGGITQSPKYLFRKEGQNVTLSCEQNLNHDAMYWYRQDPGQGLRLIYYSQIVNDFQKGDIAEGYSVSREKKESFPLTVTSAQKNPTAFYLCALDCRYEQYFGPGTRLTVT.

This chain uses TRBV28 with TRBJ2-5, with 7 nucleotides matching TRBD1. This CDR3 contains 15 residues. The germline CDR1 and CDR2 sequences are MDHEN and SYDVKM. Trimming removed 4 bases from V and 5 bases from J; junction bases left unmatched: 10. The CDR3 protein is CASSSPPTGLETQYF. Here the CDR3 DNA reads TGTGCCAGCAGTTCCCCACCGACAGGGTTGGAGACCCAGTACTTC.

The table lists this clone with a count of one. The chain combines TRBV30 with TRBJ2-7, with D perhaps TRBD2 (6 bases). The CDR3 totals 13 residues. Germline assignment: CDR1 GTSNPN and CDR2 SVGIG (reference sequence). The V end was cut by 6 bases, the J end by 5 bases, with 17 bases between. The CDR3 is CACTGPAGNEQYF. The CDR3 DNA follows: TGTGCCTGTACGGGCCCAGCGGGCAACGAGCAGTACTTC.

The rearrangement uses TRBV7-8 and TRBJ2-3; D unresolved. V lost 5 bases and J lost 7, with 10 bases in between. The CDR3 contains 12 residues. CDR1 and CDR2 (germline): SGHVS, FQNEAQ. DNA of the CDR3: TGTGCCAGCAGCCGGAGTTGGAATACGCAGTATTTT. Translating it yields CASSRSWNTQYF.